This paragraph covers one T cell receptor (beta chain) sequence. Its matching antigen is unknown. This entry is derived from a study of T cell responses to AZD1222 COVID-19 vaccine. Study observations and caveats: Only six people who got AZD1222 tested seropositive at baseline. Spike-specific TCR breadth rose after two AZD1222 doses, and depth rose as well. Donor demographics were predominantly white British with a female majority; clonal diversity may be underestimated.

The data were produced by immunoSEQ multiplex PCR, yet TCRdb's version contains in-frame clones alone and is incomplete. Of about 150,000 clones in the sample, around 93% were seen once. Second-dose intervals near 4 or 12 weeks were combined. V lost 0 bases and J lost 3, with 6 bases in between. The CDR3 sequence is 14 residues long. Germline V gene lookup returns CDR1 SGHDN and CDR2 FVKESK. The V gene is TRBV14, the J gene TRBJ1-3; D not resolved. The clonotype comes from an adult who received the AZD1222 COVID-19 vaccine. This material consisted of peripheral blood, taken 28 days after the second AZD1222 dose. This CDR3 is CASSQDLGGNTIYF. The CDR3 DNA follows: TGTGCCAGCAGCCAAGATCTGGGTGGAAACACCATATATTTT.